Below are 8 T cell receptor beta chains sequenced from a single sample in a study of tumor-infiltrating lymphocytes in primary liver carcinoma. The blood RNA (from unsorted whole blood) was obtained, and germline DNA was also extracted. Reverse transcription of 450 to 500 ng total RNA with a constant-region primer produced TCR beta cDNA. Sequencing libraries for TCR beta derived from three nested multiplex PCR rounds that used slightly modified ARM-PCR. PCR rounds one and two used TRBV1-TRBV30 forward primers with a C-beta reverse primer for around 11 cycles each. TCRdb independently ran MiXCR on the multiplex PCR reads; one entry per CDR3 protein. Among about 200,000 distinct CDR3 sequences, around 60% were seen once, and the ten largest hold about 7.1%. The sample taken for sequencing was peripheral blood. The origin of the receptors is a woman aged 55-69 years with primary liver carcinoma and hepatitis B virus infection.

In this sample, this clonotype turned up many times. V gene TRBV12-5 combines with J gene TRBJ2-1; TRBD2 is a possible D gene (6 bases). The V end lost 0 bases, the J end lost 6 bases, and 18 bases lay between the germline ends. This CDR3 contains 17 residues. Germline loops: CDR1 LGHNT, CDR2 FRNRAP. The CDR3 DNA follows: TGTGCTAGTGGTTTGGTCCTGGGCCCCGGAGCGGGCAATGAGCAGTTCTTC. Translated: CASGLVLGPGAGNEQFF.

With respect to this clonotype: Just one base apart from a much larger clone, this may be a read error. The V and J genes are TRBV4-1 and TRBJ1-5; 7 nucleotides align to TRBD1. CDR1 is MGHRA and CDR2 is YSYEKL in the germline V gene. Trimming took 1 base from V and 2 from J; bases not matched to a gene: 14. The CDR3 has 19 residues. CDR3 region: CASSQGWGDRVYRNQPQHF. CDR3 DNA: TGCGCCAGCAGCCAAGGGTGGGGGGACAGAGTCTATCGCAATCAGCCCCAGCATTTT.

This clonotype came up once. With a much larger clone just one base away, this may be a read error. The chain uses TRBV5-5 and TRBJ2-7, with TRBD1 matching 9 bases. J was trimmed by 3 bases and V by 0 bases; bases with no gene match: 7. The germline gives CDR1 SGHKS, CDR2 YYEKEE (reference sequence). CDR3 length: 16 amino acids. In DNA, the CDR3 is TGTGCCAGCAGCTTGGTAACAGGGGGCGGGAACTACGAGCAGTACTTC. It translates to CASSLVTGGGNYEQYF.

Concerning this clonotype itself: Without the conserved terminal phenylalanine or tryptophan, this CDR3 likely stems from a read error. No DNA is shown, since the ends of the CDR3 on it are uncertain; the CDR3 is the one TCRdb lists. This chain links TRBV29-1 with TRBJ2-5; TRBD2, as called in the table, went unchecked against the DNA. The CDR3 extends over 12 residues, inclusive of both ends. Germline V gene data show CDR1 as SQVTM and CDR2 as ANQGSEA. The CDR3: CSVASSGETRYY.

Concerning this clonotype itself: This CDR3 is missing its conserved last phenylalanine or tryptophan, likely due to a read error. The chain recombines TRBV11-2 with TRBJ2-7; a possible D gene is TRBD1 (7 bases). The CDR3 consists of 16 residues. Looked up from germline, CDR1 is SGHAT and CDR2 is FQNNGV. DNA for the CDR3: TGTGCAGGCAGGACTCTGACAGGGAGGACGTCCTACGAGCAGTACCTC. Its protein product is CAGRTLTGRTSYEQYL.

As to this clonotype: This clone may be a read error of a much larger clone one base away. J is TRBJ1-1 and V is TRBV6-2 or TRBV6-3; D not certain. Germline V lookup: CDR1 MNHEY, CDR2 SVGEGT. V gave up 5 bases and J gave up 0 bases, with 10 bases separating them. The CDR3 covers 14 residues. CDR3 protein: CASSLLALNTEAFF. CDR3 DNA: TGTGCCAGCAGTCTCCTGGCCTTGAACACTGAAGCTTTCTTT.

About this clonotype: The junction departs from the called germline gene at one end, perhaps through a read error. The genes are TRBV30 and TRBJ1-5; 7 bases match TRBD1. CDR3 length equals 15 residues. CDR1 and CDR2 from the germline V gene are GTSNPN and SVGIG (reference sequence). CDR3 nucleotides: TGTGCCTGGAGTGAGGGGACAGTCAGTAATCAGCCCCAGCGTTTT. This codes for CAWSEGTVSNQPQRF. Complete variable domain (other parts from reference TRBV30 and TRBJ1-5): SQTIHQWPATLVQPVGSPLSLECTVEGTSNPNLYWYRQAAGRGLQLLFYSVGIGQISSEVPQNLSASRPQDRQFILSSKKLLLSDSGFYLCAWSEGTVSNQPQRFGDGTRLSIL.

Notes on this clonotype: One end of the junction is discordant with germline, which a read error may explain. V is TRBV4-1 and J is TRBJ1-5; no clear D. Germline V gene sequence: CDR1 MGHRA, CDR2 YSYEKL. The CDR3 has 15 residues. CDR3 protein: CASGQVGHSNRPQHF. The CDR3 DNA sequence: TGCGCCAGCGGCCAAGTGGGTCATAGCAATCGGCCCCAGCATTTT.